Listed here are 8 T cell receptor beta chains from one sample, sequenced in a study of T cells in Graves' hyperthyroidism and ophthalmopathy (dated by TCRdb to about 2019). The library was built by means of multiplex PCR. The sequencer was an Illumina HiSeq 2000. The TCR beta CDR3 regions were amplified from the RNA transcripts. A first-round RT-PCR of the TCR CDR3 used the HTBI primer set with the Qiagen OneStep RT-PCR kit. TCRdb reprocessed the public reads (quality trimming at Q25 with fastp, clone calling with MiXCR) and kept in-frame beta chains. Every distinct CDR3 protein forms one entry, paired with its most common genes and DNA. This sample gives roughly 170,000 distinct CDR3 sequences in total; approximately 17% of them show up just once. Of the sample, 25% to 30% falls within the top ten clones. The sample taken for sequencing was blood. These receptors were taken from a woman aged 50 to 60 with Graves' hyperthyroidism.

The chain couples TRBV5-1 to TRBJ2-2; 7 nucleotides line up with TRBD2. The V segment lost 4 bases and the J segment 3 bases; nucleotides outside the gene matches: 6. The germline V gene has CDR1 SGHRS and CDR2 YFSETQ. The CDR3 sequence is 15 residues long. The CDR3 sequence: CASSHGGGDTGELFF. CDR3 nucleotide sequence: TGCGCCAGCAGCCACGGGGGAGGGGACACCGGGGAGCTGTTTTTT.

This clonotype was seen ten or more times. At one end, the junction sequence differs from germline, possibly due to a read error. The rearrangement links TRBV18 to TRBJ1-1, with D uncertain. CDR3 length equals 15 residues. CDR1 is KGHSH, CDR2 LQKENI, per germline. The CDR3 region is CASSPRTEGNTEAFF. CDR3 nucleotide sequence: TGTGCCAGCTCCCCACGGACGGAGGGGAACACTGAAGCTTTCTTT.

The rearrangement links TRBV6-1 to TRBJ1-1; D is possibly TRBD1 (6 bases). The CDR3 contains 16 residues. Germline CDR1 and CDR2: MNHNS and SASEGT. Between the trimmed V and J ends, which lost 6 bases and 1 base, there was a span of 18 bases. CDR3 coding DNA: TGTGCCAGCAGATCACTTTACAGGGACACGAACACTGAAGCTTTCTTT. Its protein is CASRSLYRDTNTEAFF.

This clonotype showed up many times. This rearrangement joins TRBV11-2 to TRBJ2-2; D is possibly TRBD1 or TRBD2 (5 bases each). V was cut by 1 base and J by 4 bases, with 13 bases left in between. The germline V gene encodes CDR1 SGHAT and CDR2 FQNNGV. The CDR3 is 16 amino acids. The CDR3 spells CASSLVLRGGTGELFF. DNA of the CDR3: TGTGCCAGCAGCTTAGTCCTGAGGGGCGGCACCGGGGAGCTGTTTTTT.

The chain couples TRBV28 to TRBJ2-7; 7 nucleotides match TRBD1. Unmatched junction bases numbered 12, after V lost 5 bases and J lost 8 bases. Per the germline V gene, CDR1 is MDHEN and CDR2 is SYDVKM. CDR3 length equals 14 residues. The CDR3 loop is CASSIARDSGKQYV. Here the CDR3 DNA reads TGTGCCAGCAGTATCGCCCGGGACAGTGGCAAGCAGTACGTC.

This rearrangement joins TRBV2 to TRBJ2-6; D is perhaps TRBD1 (6 bases). The CDR3 is 15 amino acids. Germline V CDR1 and CDR2: SNHLY, FYNNEI. The V gene lost 6 bases and the J gene lost 3 bases, with 12 bases spanning the gap. The CDR3 is CASRKLGGGANVLTF. In DNA, the CDR3 is TGTGCCAGCAGAAAACTAGGGGGTGGGGCCAACGTCCTGACTTTC. Based on the CDR3 plus reference TRBV2 and TRBJ2-6, the full variable domain is EPEVTQTPSHQVTQMGQEVILRCVPISNHLYFYWYRQILGQKVEFLVSFYNNEISEKSEIFDDQFSVERPDGSNFTLKIRSTKLEDSAMYFCASRKLGGGANVLTFGAGSRLTVL.

This clonotype was counted between two and nine times. Because the CDR3 is missing its conserved closing phenylalanine or tryptophan, this is likely a read error. The V gene is TRBV7-2, the J gene TRBJ1-2, with TRBD1 matching over 10 bases. There are 15 residues in the CDR3. Unmatched junction bases numbered 1, after V lost 1 base and J lost 2 bases. The V gene's germline CDR1 is SGHTA and CDR2 FQGNSA. DNA of the CDR3: TGTGCCAGCAGCTTAGGGGACAGGGGCAACTATGGCTACACCTCC. This gives the protein CASSLGDRGNYGYTS.

This clonotype showed up many times. V and J are TRBV19 and TRBJ2-1; D is unclear. Trimming pared 6 bases from V and 1 base from J, leaving 19 bases between. The length of the CDR3 is 17 residues. CDR1 is LNHDA and CDR2 is SQIVND in the germline V gene (reference sequence). The CDR3 sequence: CASRSTEPDLSYNEQFF. The CDR3 DNA is TGTGCCAGTAGGTCAACCGAACCCGATCTTTCCTACAATGAGCAGTTCTTC.